The clone carrying this T cell receptor beta chain was seen a few times. Per the germline V gene, CDR1 is GTSNPN and CDR2 is SVGIG (reference sequence). The CDR3 covers 11 residues. The V gene lost 2 bases and the J gene lost 4 bases, with 6 bases spanning the gap. The sample comes from a study of beta chain features in type 1 diabetes. Whole-study context: Summed over all samples, the examined sorted cells came to roughly 110,000,000.

Expressed TCRB transcripts got sequenced, as all isolated RNA was reverse transcribed. Repertoires were generated with immunoSEQ multiplex PCR, while TCRdb's copy carries only in-frame clones and drops some. This repertoire shows roughly 170,000 clones, approximately 13% found once; its top ten account for roughly 0.6%. The material sequenced was central memory CD4+ T cells from blood. The TCR comes from a woman between 18 and 30 years old in good health. J is TRBJ2-7 and V is TRBV30, with a possible D match to TRBD1 (5 bases). Here the CDR3 reads CAWSTGYEQYF. Here the CDR3 DNA reads TGTGCCTGGAGTACAGGTTACGAGCAGTACTTC.